This T cell receptor (beta chain) was captured in a study of blood T cell repertoires in COVID-19. Study context: Both acute and convalescent COVID-19 samples were obtained from the United States, Italy and Spain.

Repertoires were generated with immunoSEQ multiplex PCR, while TCRdb's copy carries only in-frame clones and drops some. The sample includes about 56,000 clones, nearly 90% of them seen just once. CDR3 length: 13 amino acids. The ends were cut back, 0 bases at V and 10 bases at J, with 12 bases in the middle. Germline CDR1 and CDR2: LGHDT and YNNKEL (reference sequence). This rearrangement joins TRBV3-1 (or the pseudogene TRBV3-2) to TRBJ1-1, with D unclear. The sequence derives from a woman aged 55-75 years with COVID-19, enrolled during active disease. The specimen sequenced was peripheral blood. The CDR3 is CASSQDFSPGAFF. The CDR3 DNA reads as TGTGCCAGCAGCCAAGATTTCTCTCCAGGAGCTTTCTTT.